This T cell receptor beta chain was found in a study of T cell clonotyping in hematopoietic cell transplantation. Here immunoSEQ multiplex PCR was the method, and the copy in TCRdb shows in-frame clones only, minus some. Found here are approximately 4,300 clones, 90% to 95% of them singletons; the top ten hold about 5.7%. Comments on this clone: The antigen remains unidentified.

Trimming cost V 3 bases and J 5 bases, with 10 bases left between them. The CDR3 sequence is 13 residues long. The germline V gene encodes CDR1 LNHDA and CDR2 SQIVND (reference sequence). Notes on the study in general: At the given depth, recipient repertoires were over 95% de novo clonotypes. CD4 and CD8 repertoire contributions could not be separated without sorting. Recipient TCR diversity dropped after transplant; expanded clonotypes rose from day 30 to 180.

Recipient blood drawn about 28 days pretransplant and days 30, 100, 180 after. The specimen comprised peripheral blood mononuclear cells, sampled 30 days after allogeneic stem cell transplant. This chain uses TRBV19 with TRBJ1-2; the D is unclear. The TCR sequence derives from a male patient in his 70s who had an allogeneic stem cell transplant from an unrelated donor, so T cells may come from the graft donor. Some clones in this sample may be carry-over from other donors' samples. The CDR3 loop reads CASSMGGPYGYTF. Written as DNA, the CDR3 is TGTGCCAGTAGTATGGGTGGGCCTTATGGCTACACCTTC. The whole variable domain, remainder taken from reference TRBV19 and TRBJ1-2, is DGGITQSPKYLFRKEGQNVTLSCEQNLNHDAMYWYRQDPGQGLRLIYYSQIVNDFQKGDIAEGYSVSREKKESFPLTVTSAQKNPTAFYLCASSMGGPYGYTFGSGTRLTVV.